Listed below are T cell receptor beta chains from one sample, sequenced in a study of OX40 agonist ivuxolimab in advanced cancers. Method: immunoSEQ multiplex PCR; TCRdb's copy keeps in-frame clones and lacks some. The sample holds over 60,000 clones, less than 85% seen once. Material: CD4+ or CD8+ T cells sorted from blood, obtained in a trial of the OX40 agonist ivuxolimab. The receptors were sampled from an adult with an advanced solid tumor such as melanoma, head and neck, liver or kidney cancer. The CDR3 runs from the conserved cysteine through the conserved F or W. The D gene is left open where the match is weak. Some rows have no size entry. The others give once, few or many, or a class for an expanded clone.

J gene: TRBJ2-1
V gene: TRBV13
D gene: TRBD2
clone size: .
CDR3 protein: CASSLRASGSYNEQFF
CDR3 DNA: TGTGCCAGCAGCCTCCGGGCTAGCGGGAGTTACAATGAGCAGTTCTTC

J gene: TRBJ1-1
V gene: TRBV2
D gene: .
clone size: .
CDR3 protein: CASSTPSVSTGTEAFF
CDR3 DNA: TGTGCCAGCAGCACCCCTTCGGTCTCCACGGGCACTGAAGCTTTCTTT

J gene: TRBJ2-7
V gene: TRBV7-9
D gene: TRBD2
clone size: once
CDR3 protein: CASSFHGTSGSLFRCEQYF
CDR3 DNA: TGTGCCAGCAGCTTCCACGGGACTAGCGGGAGTCTTTTTCGATGCGAGCAGTACTTC

J gene: TRBJ1-1
V gene: TRBV19
D gene: .
clone size: .
CDR3 protein: CASSATGSIAFF
CDR3 DNA: TGTGCCAGTAGTGCCACAGGGTCGATCGCTTTCTTT

J gene: TRBJ2-2
V gene: TRBV6-4
D gene: .
clone size: once
CDR3 protein: CASSAFTNTGELFF
CDR3 DNA: TGTGCCAGCAGTGCTTTCACGAACACCGGGGAGCTGTTTTTT

J gene: TRBJ1-1
V gene: TRBV18
D gene: .
clone size: .
CDR3 protein: CASSHSMTGLNTEAFF
CDR3 DNA: TGTGCCAGCTCCCACTCTATGACCGGGTTGAACACTGAAGCTTTCTTT

J gene: TRBJ1-2
V gene: TRBV10-3
D gene: TRBD1
clone size: once
CDR3 protein: CAISVDRFGYTF
CDR3 DNA: TGTGCCATCAGTGTGGACAGGTTTGGCTACACCTTC

J gene: TRBJ2-3
V gene: TRBV7-7
D gene: TRBD1
clone size: .
CDR3 protein: CASSPDRGSTDTQYF
CDR3 DNA: TGTGCCAGCAGCCCAGACAGGGGAAGCACAGATACGCAGTATTTT

J gene: TRBJ1-5
V gene: TRBV4-1
D gene: .
clone size: once
CDR3 protein: CASSQLLGLGQNQPQHF
CDR3 DNA: TGCGCCAGCAGCCAGCTCCTCGGTCTTGGACAGAATCAGCCCCAGCATTTT

J gene: TRBJ2-1
V gene: TRBV5-6
D gene: .
clone size: .
CDR3 protein: CASSLYFQSSYNEQFF
CDR3 DNA: TGTGCCAGCAGCTTGTACTTCCAAAGCTCCTACAATGAGCAGTTCTTC

J gene: TRBJ1-1
V gene: TRBV2
D gene: .
clone size: .
CDR3 protein: CASMSGGTEAFF
CDR3 DNA: TGTGCCAGCATGTCGGGAGGAACTGAAGCTTTCTTT

J gene: TRBJ1-3
V gene: TRBV5-1
D gene: .
clone size: .
CDR3 protein: CASSPTSGGNTIYF
CDR3 DNA: TGCGCCAGCAGCCCAACCTCGGGTGGAAACACCATATATTTT

J gene: TRBJ2-7
V gene: TRBV6-5
D gene: .
clone size: .
CDR3 protein: CASSLVGGYEQYF
CDR3 DNA: TGTGCCAGCAGTCTAGTGGGGGGTTACGAGCAGTACTTC

J gene: TRBJ2-1
V gene: TRBV9
D gene: .
clone size: once
CDR3 protein: CASSVGQIYNEQFF
CDR3 DNA: TGTGCCAGCAGCGTAGGGCAGATCTACAATGAGCAGTTCTTC

J gene: TRBJ1-5
V gene: TRBV20-1
D gene: .
clone size: .
CDR3 protein: CSASGRPQHF
CDR3 DNA: TGCAGTGCTAGTGGGCGGCCCCAGCATTTT

J gene: TRBJ1-1
V gene: TRBV5-1
D gene: .
clone size: .
CDR3 protein: CASSLRSAGMGTEAFF
CDR3 DNA: TGCGCCAGCAGCTTACGTAGTGCTGGGATGGGGACTGAAGCTTTCTTT

J gene: TRBJ2-7
V gene: TRBV14
D gene: .
clone size: .
CDR3 protein: CASSQDLGFDEQYF
CDR3 DNA: TGTGCCAGCAGCCAAGACCTGGGCTTCGACGAGCAGTACTTC

J gene: TRBJ2-2
V gene: TRBV10-1
D gene: .
clone size: once
CDR3 protein: CASSEGSGTGELFF
CDR3 DNA: TGCGCCAGCAGTGAGGGGAGCGGCACCGGGGAGCTGTTTTTT

J gene: TRBJ2-3
V gene: TRBV27
D gene: .
clone size: .
CDR3 protein: CASSFWTAGDTQYF
CDR3 DNA: TGTGCCAGCAGTTTTTGGACAGCCGGAGATACGCAGTATTTT

J gene: TRBJ2-5
V gene: TRBV11-1
D gene: .
clone size: .
CDR3 protein: CASSLGAGEKETQYF
CDR3 DNA: TGTGCCAGCAGCTTAGGCGCGGGTGAGAAAGAGACCCAGTACTTC

J gene: TRBJ1-5
V gene: TRBV7-2
D gene: .
clone size: .
CDR3 protein: CASSLGQDQPQHF
CDR3 DNA: TGTGCCAGCAGCTTAGGCCAGGATCAGCCCCAGCATTTT

J gene: TRBJ2-1
V gene: TRBV19
D gene: .
clone size: .
CDR3 protein: CASSKDRYNEQFF
CDR3 DNA: TGTGCCAGTAGTAAAGACCGGTACAATGAGCAGTTCTTC

J gene: TRBJ1-6
V gene: TRBV5-4
D gene: .
clone size: .
CDR3 protein: CASSLGTSYNSPLHF
CDR3 DNA: TGTGCCAGCAGCTTAGGGACCTCCTATAATTCACCCCTCCACTTT

J gene: TRBJ2-1
V gene: TRBV6-6
D gene: .
clone size: .
CDR3 protein: CASSYLENEQFF
CDR3 DNA: TGTGCCAGCAGTTACTTAGAAAATGAGCAGTTCTTC

J gene: TRBJ2-4
V gene: TRBV19
D gene: .
clone size: .
CDR3 protein: CASSMGRAKNIQYF
CDR3 DNA: TGTGCCAGTAGTATGGGTAGAGCCAAAAACATTCAGTACTTC

J gene: TRBJ2-1
V gene: TRBV2
D gene: TRBD2
clone size: few
CDR3 protein: CASSPQRASGRAWDEQFF
CDR3 DNA: TGTGCCAGCAGTCCCCAGAGGGCTAGCGGGAGGGCCTGGGATGAGCAGTTCTTC

J gene: TRBJ1-1
V gene: TRBV9
D gene: .
clone size: .
CDR3 protein: CASSGDLGGGAAFF
CDR3 DNA: TGTGCCAGCAGCGGCGACTTGGGCGGAGGGGCTGCTTTCTTT

J gene: TRBJ2-1
V gene: TRBV28
D gene: TRBD2
clone size: few
CDR3 protein: CASMSGSLYNEQFF
CDR3 DNA: TGTGCCAGCATGAGCGGGAGTCTATACAATGAGCAGTTCTTC

J gene: TRBJ2-7
V gene: TRBV5-1
D gene: TRBD2
clone size: .
CDR3 protein: CASSRGDERGEQYF
CDR3 DNA: TGCGCCAGCAGCCGGGGAGATGAGCGGGGCGAGCAGTACTTC

J gene: TRBJ1-5
V gene: TRBV10-1
D gene: .
clone size: .
CDR3 protein: CASRGGPQHF
CDR3 DNA: TGCGCCAGCCGGGGGGGGCCCCAGCATTTT

J gene: TRBJ2-3
V gene: TRBV5-1
D gene: TRBD1
clone size: .
CDR3 protein: CASSGLTGGFTDTQYF
CDR3 DNA: TGCGCCAGCAGCGGACTTACAGGGGGCTTCACAGATACGCAGTATTTT

J gene: TRBJ2-7
V gene: TRBV5-1
D gene: TRBD1
clone size: few
CDR3 protein: CASSLAGQGYEQYF
CDR3 DNA: TGCGCCAGCAGCTTGGCTGGACAGGGATACGAGCAGTACTTC

J gene: TRBJ2-2
V gene: TRBV19
D gene: TRBD1
clone size: .
CDR3 protein: CASSRTGIPGELFF
CDR3 DNA: TGTGCCAGTAGTAGGACAGGGATCCCCGGGGAGCTGTTTTTT

J gene: TRBJ1-5
V gene: TRBV2
D gene: .
clone size: .
CDR3 protein: CASSETHNFNQPQHF
CDR3 DNA: TGTGCCAGCAGTGAAACTCATAATTTTAATCAGCCCCAGCATTTT

J gene: TRBJ1-1
V gene: TRBV29-1
D gene: TRBD1
clone size: once
CDR3 protein: CSVSGTGFEAFF
CDR3 DNA: TGCAGCGTTTCCGGGACAGGGTTTGAAGCTTTCTTT

J gene: TRBJ2-2
V gene: TRBV5-1
D gene: TRBD1
clone size: once
CDR3 protein: CASSGTGADTGELFF
CDR3 DNA: TGCGCCAGCAGCGGGACAGGGGCGGACACCGGGGAGCTGTTTTTT